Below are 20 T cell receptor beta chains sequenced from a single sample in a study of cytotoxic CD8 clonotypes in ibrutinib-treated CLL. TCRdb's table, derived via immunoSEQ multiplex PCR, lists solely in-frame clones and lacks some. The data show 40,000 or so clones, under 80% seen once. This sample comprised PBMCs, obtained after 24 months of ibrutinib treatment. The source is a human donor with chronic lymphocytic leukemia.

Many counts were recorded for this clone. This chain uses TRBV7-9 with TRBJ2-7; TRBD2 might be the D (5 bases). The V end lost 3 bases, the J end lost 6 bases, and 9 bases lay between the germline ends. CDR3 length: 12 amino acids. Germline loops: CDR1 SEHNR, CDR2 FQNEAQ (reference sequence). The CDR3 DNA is TGTGCCAGCAGCTTTGGGAGAGCCGAGCAGTACTTC. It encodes CASSFGRAEQYF.

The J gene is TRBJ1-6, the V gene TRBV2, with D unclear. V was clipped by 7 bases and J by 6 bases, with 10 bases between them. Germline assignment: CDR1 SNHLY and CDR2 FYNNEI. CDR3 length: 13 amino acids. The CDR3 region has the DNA TGTGCCAGCAATTTTCGGGGTAATTCACCCCTCCACTTT. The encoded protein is CASNFRGNSPLHF.

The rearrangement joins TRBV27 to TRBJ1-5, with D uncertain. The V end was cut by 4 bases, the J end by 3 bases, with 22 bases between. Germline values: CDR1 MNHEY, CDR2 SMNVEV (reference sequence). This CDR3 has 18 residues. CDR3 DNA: TGTGCCAGCAGTTCCCTGGCGGAGACGGGCGCCGACAATCAGCCCCAGCATTTT. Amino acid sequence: CASSSLAETGADNQPQHF.

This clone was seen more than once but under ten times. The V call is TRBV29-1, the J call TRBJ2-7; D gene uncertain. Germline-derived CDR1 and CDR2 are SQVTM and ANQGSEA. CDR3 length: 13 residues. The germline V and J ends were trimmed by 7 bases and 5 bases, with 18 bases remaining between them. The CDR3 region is CSAWLTDLDEQYF. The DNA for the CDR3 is TGCAGCGCCTGGCTAACTGACCTGGACGAGCAGTACTTC.

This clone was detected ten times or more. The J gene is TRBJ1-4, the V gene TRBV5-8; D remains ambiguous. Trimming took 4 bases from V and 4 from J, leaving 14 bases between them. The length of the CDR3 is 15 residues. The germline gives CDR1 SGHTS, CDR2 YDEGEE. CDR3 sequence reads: CASSRRAGINEKLFF. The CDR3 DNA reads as TGTGCCAGCAGCCGTCGGGCAGGTATTAATGAAAAACTGTTTTTT.

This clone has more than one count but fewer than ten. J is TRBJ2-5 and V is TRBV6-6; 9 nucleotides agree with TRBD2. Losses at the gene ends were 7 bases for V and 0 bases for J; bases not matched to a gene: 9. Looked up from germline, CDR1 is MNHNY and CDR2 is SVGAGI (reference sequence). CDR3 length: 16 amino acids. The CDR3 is CASMSSGDWYQETQYF. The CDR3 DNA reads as TGTGCCAGCATGTCTAGCGGGGATTGGTACCAAGAGACCCAGTACTTC.

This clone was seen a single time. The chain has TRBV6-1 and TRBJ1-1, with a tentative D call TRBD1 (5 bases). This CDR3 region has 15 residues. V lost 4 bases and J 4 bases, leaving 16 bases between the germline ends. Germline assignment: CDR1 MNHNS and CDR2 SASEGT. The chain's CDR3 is CASSGPGKGFTEAFF. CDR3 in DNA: TGTGCCAGCAGTGGCCCGGGGAAGGGGTTCACTGAAGCTTTCTTT.

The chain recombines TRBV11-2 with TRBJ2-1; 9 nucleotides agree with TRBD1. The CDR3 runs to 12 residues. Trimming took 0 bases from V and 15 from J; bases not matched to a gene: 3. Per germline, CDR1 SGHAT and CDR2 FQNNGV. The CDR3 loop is CASSLDLDRGFF. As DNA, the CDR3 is TGTGCCAGCAGCTTAGATTTGGACAGGGGGTTCTTC.

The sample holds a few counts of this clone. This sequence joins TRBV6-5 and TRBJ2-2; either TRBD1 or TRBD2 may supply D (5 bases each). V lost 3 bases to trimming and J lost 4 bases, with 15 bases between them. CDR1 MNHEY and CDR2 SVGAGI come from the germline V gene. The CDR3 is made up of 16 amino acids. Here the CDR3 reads CASSYQTPGATGELFF. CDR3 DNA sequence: TGTGCCAGCAGTTATCAAACTCCCGGGGCCACCGGGGAGCTGTTTTTT.

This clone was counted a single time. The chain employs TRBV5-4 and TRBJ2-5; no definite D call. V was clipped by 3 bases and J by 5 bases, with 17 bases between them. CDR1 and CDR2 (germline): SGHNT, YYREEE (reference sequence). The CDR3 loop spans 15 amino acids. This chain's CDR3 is CASSYPGVASETQYF. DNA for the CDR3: TGTGCCAGCAGCTACCCAGGAGTGGCTAGTGAGACCCAGTACTTC.

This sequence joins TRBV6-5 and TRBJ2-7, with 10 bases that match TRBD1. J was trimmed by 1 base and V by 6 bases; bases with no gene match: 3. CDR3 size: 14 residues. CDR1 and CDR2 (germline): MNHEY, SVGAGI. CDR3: CASRKGQGSYEQYF. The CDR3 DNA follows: TGTGCCAGCAGAAAGGGACAGGGGTCCTACGAGCAGTACTTC.

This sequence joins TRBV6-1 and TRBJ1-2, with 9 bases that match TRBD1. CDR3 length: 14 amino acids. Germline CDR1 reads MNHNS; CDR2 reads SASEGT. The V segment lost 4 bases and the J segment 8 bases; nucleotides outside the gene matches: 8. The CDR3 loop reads CASSAAGQGSGYTF. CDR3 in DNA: TGTGCCAGCAGTGCCGCGGGACAGGGCTCCGGCTACACCTTC.

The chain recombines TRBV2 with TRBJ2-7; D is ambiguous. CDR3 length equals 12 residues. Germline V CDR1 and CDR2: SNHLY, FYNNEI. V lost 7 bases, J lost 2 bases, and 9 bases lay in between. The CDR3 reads CASTQVPYEQYF. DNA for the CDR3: TGTGCCAGCACCCAGGTCCCCTACGAGCAGTACTTC.

The CDR3 loop reads CASSLWLASILNEQFF. The CDR3 DNA sequence: TGTGCCAGCAGTTTATGGCTAGCTTCTATTTTAAATGAGCAGTTCTTC. The V call is TRBV28, the J call TRBJ2-1; tentative D call: TRBD2 (5 bases). The CDR3 loop spans 16 amino acids. Germline CDR1 reads MDHEN; CDR2 reads SYDVKM. Trimming took 0 bases from V and 7 from J, leaving 16 bases between them.

The CDR3 spells CASSLGDRRTEAFF. The DNA of the CDR3 is TGTGCCAGCAGCTTAGGGGACAGACGGACTGAAGCTTTCTTT. The J gene is TRBJ1-1, the V gene TRBV13; TRBD1 might be the D (6 bases). The V end lost 0 bases, the J end lost 5 bases, and 10 bases lay between the germline ends. The germline V gene encodes CDR1 PRHDT and CDR2 FYEKMQ (reference sequence). The CDR3 totals 14 residues.

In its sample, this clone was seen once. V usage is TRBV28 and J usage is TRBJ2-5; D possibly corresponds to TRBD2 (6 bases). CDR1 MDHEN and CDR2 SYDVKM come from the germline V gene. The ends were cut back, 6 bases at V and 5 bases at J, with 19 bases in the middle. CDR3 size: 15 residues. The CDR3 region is CASSPMEGRGETQYF. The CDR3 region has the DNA TGTGCCAGCAGCCCAATGGAGGGCCGGGGGGAGACCCAGTACTTC. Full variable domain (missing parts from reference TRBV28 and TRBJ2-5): DVKVTQSSRYLVKRTGEKVFLECVQDMDHENMFWYRQDPGLGLRLIYFSYDVKMKEKGDIPEGYSVSREKKERFSLILESASTNQTSMYLCASSPMEGRGETQYFGPGTRLLVL.

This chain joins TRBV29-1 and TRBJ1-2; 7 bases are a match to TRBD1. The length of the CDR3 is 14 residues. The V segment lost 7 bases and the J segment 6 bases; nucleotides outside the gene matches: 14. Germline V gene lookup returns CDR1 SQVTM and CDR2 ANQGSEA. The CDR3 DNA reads TGCAGCGCTGACAGGGTCGAATTTCCGAATGGCTACACCTTC. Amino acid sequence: CSADRVEFPNGYTF.

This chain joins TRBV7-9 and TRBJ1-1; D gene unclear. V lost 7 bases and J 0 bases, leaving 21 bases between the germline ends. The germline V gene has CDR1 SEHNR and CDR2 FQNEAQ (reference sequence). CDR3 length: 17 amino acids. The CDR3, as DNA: TGTGCCAGCAACCGAAAATTCGGACCGCCGTTGAACACTGAAGCTTTCTTT. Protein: CASNRKFGPPLNTEAFF.

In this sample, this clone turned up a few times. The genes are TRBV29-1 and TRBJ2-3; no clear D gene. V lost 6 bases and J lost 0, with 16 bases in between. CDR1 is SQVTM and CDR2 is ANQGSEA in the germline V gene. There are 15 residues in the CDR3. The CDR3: CSVLPLDRSTDTQYF. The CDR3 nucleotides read TGCAGCGTCCTCCCGTTAGACCGTAGCACAGATACGCAGTATTTT.

The DNA for the CDR3 is TGTGCCAGCAGACAAGCACTCACCGGGGAGCTGTTTTTT. This codes for CASRQALTGELFF. This chain connects TRBV11-2 to TRBJ2-2; D not certain. CDR3 length: 13 residues. The germline V and J ends were trimmed by 6 bases and 4 bases, with 9 bases remaining between them. Germline lookup yields CDR1 SGHAT and CDR2 FQNNGV.